This T cell receptor (beta chain) is from a study of blood T cell repertoires in COVID-19. The wider study: The United States, Italy and Spain supplied acute and convalescent COVID-19 samples. T cells, B-cell-depleted T cells, or PBMCs supplied cDNA or gDNA.

Authors' methods: Reference gene primer amplification gave estimated nucleated cell counts. Some clones are missing from TCRdb's copy, which holds only in-frame ones; the method was immunoSEQ multiplex PCR. V, J and clone size derive from that table, while D and trimming were established from the DNA sequence. Altogether about 300,000 clones are present, 75% to 95% being singletons, with the ten largest covering under 7%. The CDR3 covers 14 residues. Germline V gene data show CDR1 as SGDLS and CDR2 as YYNGEE. The ends lost 3 bases at V and 3 bases at J; junction bases unmatched: 5. During active infection, Seattle patients enrolled and were then monitored through disease.

V usage is TRBV9 and J usage is TRBJ2-7, with TRBD1 matching 8 bases. Sample: peripheral blood. The source of this sequence is a woman aged 30 to 39 with COVID-19, enrolled during active disease. The CDR3 sequence is CASSAGGLSYEQYF. CDR3 DNA: TGTGCCAGCAGCGCAGGGGGCCTTAGCTACGAGCAGTACTTC.